This T cell receptor beta chain was sequenced in a study of shared clonotypes between healthy human individuals. Deep-level assay runs were performed. The input for sorted-subset replicate PCRs was approximately 200 ng DNA, approximately 30,000 T cell genomes. The repertoire was sequenced with immunoSEQ multiplex PCR; TCRdb's copy has only in-frame clones and lacks some. This table holds around 700,000 clones, roughly nine tenths found once. Trimming at V came to 1 base and at J to 8 bases, leaving 7 bases not matched to a gene. The CDR3 has 15 residues. CDR1 is LGHNT and CDR2 is FRNRAP in the germline V gene. The naive CD8 population came from CD45RO-negative cells selected for CCR7, without terminally differentiated effector memory CD45RA+ cells.

The TCR sequence derives from a young man in good health. The sample taken for sequencing was naive CD8+ T cells sorted from blood. The chain has TRBV12-5 and TRBJ2-1; 8 positions match TRBD1. The CDR3 reads CASGLGGQGKDEQFF. The CDR3 coding sequence is TGTGCTAGTGGTTTGGGAGGACAGGGTAAGGATGAGCAGTTCTTC.